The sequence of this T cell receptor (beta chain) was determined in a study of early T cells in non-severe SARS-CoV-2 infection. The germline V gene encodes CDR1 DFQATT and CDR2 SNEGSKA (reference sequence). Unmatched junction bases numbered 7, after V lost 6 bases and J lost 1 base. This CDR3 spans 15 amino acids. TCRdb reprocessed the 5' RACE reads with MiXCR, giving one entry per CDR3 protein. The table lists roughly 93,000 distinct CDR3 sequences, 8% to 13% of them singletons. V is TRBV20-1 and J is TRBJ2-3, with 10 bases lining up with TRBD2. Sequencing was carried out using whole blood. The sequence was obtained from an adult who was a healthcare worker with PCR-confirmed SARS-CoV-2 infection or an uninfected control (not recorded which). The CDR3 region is CSAPQAGGGTDTQYF. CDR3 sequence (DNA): TGCAGTGCCCCGCAAGCGGGAGGGGGCACAGATACGCAGTATTTT.